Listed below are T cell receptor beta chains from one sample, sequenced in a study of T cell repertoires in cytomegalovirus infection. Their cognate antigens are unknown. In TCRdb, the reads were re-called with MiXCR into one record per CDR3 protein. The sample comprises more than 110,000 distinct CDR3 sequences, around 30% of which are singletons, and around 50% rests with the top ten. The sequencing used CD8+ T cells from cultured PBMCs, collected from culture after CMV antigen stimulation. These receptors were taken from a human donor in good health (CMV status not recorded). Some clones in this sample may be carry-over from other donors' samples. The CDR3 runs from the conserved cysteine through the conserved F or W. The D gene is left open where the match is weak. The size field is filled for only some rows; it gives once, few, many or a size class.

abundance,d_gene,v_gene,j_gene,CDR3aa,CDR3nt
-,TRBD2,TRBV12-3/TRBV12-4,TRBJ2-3,CASGRAGNTDTQYF,TGTGCCAGCGGGAGGGCGGGGAACACAGATACGCAGTATTTT
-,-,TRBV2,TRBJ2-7,CASAPGNDYYEQYF,TGTGCCAGCGCTCCTGGGAACGACTATTACGAGCAGTACTTC
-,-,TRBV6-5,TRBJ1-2,CASSYSTGVPYGYTF,TGTGCCAGCAGTTACTCGACAGGAGTACCCTATGGCTACACCTTC
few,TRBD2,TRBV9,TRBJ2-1,CASSAGLAHNEQFF,TGTGCCAGCAGCGCGGGACTAGCGCACAATGAGCAGTTCTTC
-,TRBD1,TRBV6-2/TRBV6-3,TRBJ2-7,CASSYFAGTGDYEQYF,TGTGCCAGCAGTTATTTCGCCGGGACAGGGGACTACGAGCAGTACTTC
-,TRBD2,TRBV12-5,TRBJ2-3,CASALLASGSRPDTQYF,TGTGCTAGTGCTCTCCTCGCTAGCGGGAGCCGACCGGATACGCAGTATTTT
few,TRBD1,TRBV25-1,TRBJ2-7,CASNSWGQSYEQYF,TGTGCCAGCAACTCCTGGGGACAGTCGTACGAGCAGTACTTC
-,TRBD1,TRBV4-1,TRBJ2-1,CASSHWGTGEDEQFF,TGCGCCAGCAGCCACTGGGGGACAGGGGAGGATGAGCAGTTCTTC
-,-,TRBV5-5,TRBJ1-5,CASSREDGNQPQHF,TGTGCCAGCAGCCGGGAAGACGGTAATCAGCCCCAGCATTTT
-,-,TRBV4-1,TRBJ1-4,CASSLQGYEKLFF,TGCGCCAGCAGCTTACAGGGCTATGAAAAACTGTTTTTT
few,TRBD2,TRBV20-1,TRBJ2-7,CSARDPAGVEQYF,TGCAGTGCTAGAGATCCAGCGGGGGTCGAGCAGTACTTC
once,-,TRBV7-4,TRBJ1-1,CASSSEAEAFF,TGTGCCAGCAGCTCGGAGGCTGAAGCTTTCTTT
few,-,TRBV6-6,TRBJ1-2,CASSYSRAYGYTF,TGTGCCAGCAGTTACTCGAGGGCGTATGGCTACACCTTC
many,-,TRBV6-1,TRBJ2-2,CASSDSLLGGTGELFF,TGTGCCAGCAGTGATTCCCTGTTAGGGGGGACAGGGGAGCTGTTTTTT
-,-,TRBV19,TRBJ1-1,CATQYGGNTEAFF,TGTGCCACTCAGTACGGGGGCAACACTGAAGCTTTCTTT
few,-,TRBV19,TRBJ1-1,CASSSVQGDGNTEAFF,TGTGCCAGTAGTTCGGTACAGGGTGACGGGAACACTGAAGCTTTCTTT
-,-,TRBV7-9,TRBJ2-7,CASSDPRQVGGEQYF,TGTGCCAGCAGCGACCCCCGACAGGTTGGAGGTGAGCAGTACTTC
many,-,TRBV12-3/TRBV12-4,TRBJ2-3,CASSLRGDTQYF,TGTGCCAGCAGTTTAAGGGGAGATACGCAGTATTTT
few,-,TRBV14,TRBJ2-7,CASSQAKNEQYF,TGTGCCAGCAGCCAAGCGAAAAACGAGCAGTACTTC
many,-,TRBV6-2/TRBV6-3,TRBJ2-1,CASSYPSYGVYEQFF,TGTGCCAGCAGTTACCCCTCGTATGGGGTCTATGAGCAGTTCTTC
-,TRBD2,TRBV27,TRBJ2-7,CASSTYPSGGPSYEQYF,TGTGCCAGCAGTACGTACCCCAGCGGGGGCCCCTCCTACGAGCAGTACTTC
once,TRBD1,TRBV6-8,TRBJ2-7,CASSYGTGGYYEQYF,TGTGCCAGCAGTTACGGGACAGGGGGTTATTACGAGCAGTACTTC
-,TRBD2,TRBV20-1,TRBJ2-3,CSAMTSGADTQYF,TGCAGTGCAATGACTAGCGGGGCAGATACGCAGTATTTT
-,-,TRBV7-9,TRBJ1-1,CASSWDWGNTEAFF,TGTGCCAGCAGTTGGGACTGGGGAAACACTGAAGCTTTCTTT
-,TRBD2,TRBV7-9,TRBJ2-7,CASSSLTGRLTYEQYF,TGTGCCAGCAGCTCACTGACCGGGAGGCTCACCTACGAGCAGTACTTC
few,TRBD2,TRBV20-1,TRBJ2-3,CSAAGLARSTDTQYF,TGCAGTGCCGCAGGACTAGCGCGGAGCACAGATACGCAGTATTTT
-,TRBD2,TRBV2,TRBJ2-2,CASTRGAGTGELFF,TGTGCCAGCACGCGGGGGGCTGGCACCGGGGAGCTGTTTTTT
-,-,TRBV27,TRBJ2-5,CASSREGTQQETQYF,TGTGCCAGCAGCCGAGAGGGGACACAGCAAGAGACCCAGTACTTC
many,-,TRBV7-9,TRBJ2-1,CASSLGGARVNEQFF,TGTGCCAGCAGCTTAGGGGGGGCCAGGGTAAATGAGCAGTTCTTC
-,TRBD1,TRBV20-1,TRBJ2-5,CSAPRQGAMETQYF,TGCAGTGCTCCTAGACAGGGGGCTATGGAGACCCAGTACTTC
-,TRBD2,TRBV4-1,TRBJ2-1,CASSRLAGESSYNEQFF,TGCGCCAGCAGCCGATTAGCGGGGGAAAGCTCCTACAATGAGCAGTTCTTC
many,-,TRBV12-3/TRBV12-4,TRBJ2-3,CASSPFARLSTDTQYF,TGTGCCAGCAGCCCCTTTGCCAGGCTAAGCACAGATACGCAGTATTTT
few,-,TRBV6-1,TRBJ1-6,CASSEVTGMDSPLHF,TGTGCCAGCAGCGAAGTAACAGGGATGGATTCACCCCTCCACTTT
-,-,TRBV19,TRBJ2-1,CASAGEGGSYNEQFF,TGTGCCAGTGCCGGTGAAGGGGGCTCCTACAATGAGCAGTTCTTC
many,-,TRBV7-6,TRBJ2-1,CASSLGLDNEQFF,TGTGCCAGCAGCTTAGGTCTGGACAATGAGCAGTTCTTC